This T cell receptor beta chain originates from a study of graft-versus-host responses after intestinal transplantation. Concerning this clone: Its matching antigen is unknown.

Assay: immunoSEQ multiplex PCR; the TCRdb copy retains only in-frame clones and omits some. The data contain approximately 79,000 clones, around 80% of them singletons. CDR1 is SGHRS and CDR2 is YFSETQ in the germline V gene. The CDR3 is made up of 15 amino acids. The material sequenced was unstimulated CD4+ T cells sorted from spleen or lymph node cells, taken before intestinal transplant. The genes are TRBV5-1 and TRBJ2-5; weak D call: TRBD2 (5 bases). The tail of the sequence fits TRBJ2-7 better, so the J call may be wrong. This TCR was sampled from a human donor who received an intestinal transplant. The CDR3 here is CASSLDLATAYEQYF. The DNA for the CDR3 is TGCGCCAGCAGCTTGGATTTAGCGACGGCGTACGAGCAGTACTTC.